The 18 T cell receptor beta chains listed next were all sequenced from one sample in a study of T cell repertoires in ileal Crohn's disease. Data came from immunoSEQ multiplex PCR; TCRdb stores just in-frame clones and leaves some out. Of roughly 62,000 clones listed, about 89% are singletons. Time point meaning: neoterminal ileum biopsy at postoperative endoscopy, about 6 months after surgery. The material sequenced was ileal tissue. These receptor sequences come from an adult with Crohn's disease.

This rearrangement joins TRBV5-6 to TRBJ1-1; D is unresolved. This CDR3 is built from 15 residues. V was trimmed by 1 base and J by 4 bases, leaving 14 bases between them. The germline CDR1 and CDR2 sequences are SGHDT and YYEEEE. CDR3 residues: CASSLTIVRVTEAFF. In nucleotides, the CDR3 is TGTGCCAGCAGCTTGACTATAGTAAGAGTCACTGAAGCTTTCTTT.

This clone was counted a single time. The chain employs TRBV11-3 and TRBJ1-2, with 9 bases matching TRBD1. The CDR3 covers 15 residues. CDR1 is SGHNT and CDR2 is YENEEA in the germline V gene. V lost 5 bases, J lost 8 bases, and 12 bases stayed unmatched. The CDR3 DNA reads as TGTGCCAGCAGCCCCACGCCCGGGACAGGGTTCGGCTACACCTTC. Its translation is CASSPTPGTGFGYTF. Using reference TRBV11-3 and TRBJ1-2 for the parts outside the CDR3, the full variable domain is EAGVVQSPRYKIIEKKQPVAFWCNPISGHNTLYWYLQNLGQGPELLIRYENEEAVDDSQLPKDRFSAERLKGVDSTLKIQPAELGDSAVYLCASSPTPGTGFGYTFGSGTRLTVV.

This clone was counted once. This chain connects TRBV20-1 to TRBJ2-3; possibly TRBD2 for D (5 bases). CDR3 length equals 11 residues. V was clipped by 3 bases and J by 6 bases, with 7 bases between them. Germline CDR1 reads DFQATT; CDR2 reads SNEGSKA (reference sequence). DNA of the CDR3: TGCAGTGCTAGGTCGGGGGATACGCAGTATTTT. This encodes CSARSGDTQYF.

The CDR3 spells CATGTGAQYF. The CDR3 bases are TGTGCCACCGGGACTGGAGCTCAGTACTTC. The V call is TRBV13, the J call TRBJ2-4, with D possibly being TRBD2 (6 bases). Germline CDR1 PRHDT, CDR2 FYEKMQ (reference sequence). The CDR3 runs to 10 residues. Trimming left V 10 bases short and J 12 bases short, with 13 bases between.

This chain connects TRBV5-6 to TRBJ2-5; D ambiguous. This CDR3 has 11 residues. Per the germline V gene, CDR1 is SGHDT and CDR2 is YYEEEE. V was trimmed by 2 bases and J by 4 bases, leaving 3 bases between them. CDR3 sequence (DNA): TGTGCCAGCAGCTTAGCAGAGACCCAGTACTTC. Translation gives CASSLAETQYF.

The V gene is TRBV7-9, the J gene TRBJ1-1; D gene ambiguous. Germline CDR1 and CDR2: SEHNR and FQNEAQ (reference sequence). V was cut by 5 bases and J by 1 base, with 11 bases left in between. The CDR3 has 14 residues. CDR3: CASSQENTNTEAFF. CDR3 DNA: TGTGCCAGCAGCCAGGAAAACACGAACACTGAAGCTTTCTTT.

This clone has a single count. The V gene is TRBV5-1, the J gene TRBJ2-1; a possible D gene is TRBD1 (5 bases). The V end lost 4 bases, the J end lost 0 bases, and 14 bases lay between the germline ends. CDR1 and CDR2 from the germline V gene are SGHRS and YFSETQ. CDR3 length equals 16 residues. CDR3 amino acids: CASSGTDRSSYNEQFF. The CDR3, as DNA: TGCGCCAGCAGCGGAACCGACAGAAGCTCCTACAATGAGCAGTTCTTC.

The rearrangement uses TRBV7-3 and TRBJ2-1, with 9 nucleotides matching TRBD2. J was trimmed by 6 bases and V by 5 bases; bases with no gene match: 11. CDR3 length: 16 residues. Germline V gene sequence: CDR1 SGHTA, CDR2 FQGTGA. In DNA form, the CDR3 reads TGTGCCAGCAGCCTACGGGGCGGGAGGGTCGGCAATGAGCAGTTCTTC. Encoded protein: CASSLRGGRVGNEQFF.

V usage is TRBV7-2 and J usage is TRBJ2-1, with 8 bases matching TRBD2. The CDR3 covers 15 residues. Germline V gene data show CDR1 as SGHTA and CDR2 as FQGNSA. Unmatched junction bases numbered 1, after V lost 3 bases and J lost 0 bases. The CDR3 nucleotides read TGTGCCAGCAGCTTCAGCGGGGGCTCCTACAATGAGCAGTTCTTC. This codes for CASSFSGGSYNEQFF. Based on the CDR3 plus reference TRBV7-2 and TRBJ2-1, the full variable domain is GAGVSQSPSNKVTEKGKDVELRCDPISGHTALYWYRQSLGQGLEFLIYFQGNSAPDKSGLPSDRFSAERTGGSVSTLTIQRTQQEDSAVYLCASSFSGGSYNEQFFGPGTRLTVL.

This clone was observed a single time. The gene calls are TRBV27 and TRBJ1-1; D is unresolved. The CDR3 consists of 15 residues. Per germline, CDR1 MNHEY and CDR2 SMNVEV (reference sequence). Trimming pared 7 bases from V and 2 bases from J, leaving 17 bases between. CDR3 protein: CASKNGGSVNTEAFF. As DNA, the CDR3 is TGTGCCAGCAAAAATGGAGGTTCGGTCAACACTGAAGCTTTCTTT.

The rearrangement links TRBV5-4 to TRBJ2-5, with D uncertain. This CDR3 is 13 amino acids long. Trimming took off 6 bases at V and 1 base at J, with 10 bases between the two ends. The germline gives CDR1 SGHNT, CDR2 YYREEE (reference sequence). CDR3 amino acids: CASKAQSQETQYF. The CDR3, as DNA: TGTGCCAGCAAAGCACAGAGCCAAGAGACCCAGTACTTC.

The chain carries TRBV28 and TRBJ1-3, with a weak D call TRBD1 (5 bases). This CDR3 has 11 amino acids. Germline CDR1 and CDR2: MDHEN and SYDVKM. The V end lost 8 bases, the J end lost 4 bases, and 6 bases lay between the germline ends. The CDR3 loop reads CASDRGNTIYF. CDR3 DNA sequence: TGTGCCAGCGACAGAGGAAACACCATATATTTT.

This rearrangement joins TRBV7-2 to TRBJ2-7, with 11 bases matching TRBD2. CDR1 and CDR2 (germline): SGHTA, FQGNSA. The CDR3 totals 14 residues. V was pared by 5 bases and J by 3 bases, with 3 bases of the junction left unmatched. The CDR3 nucleotides are TGTGCCAGCAGCCTACTAGCGGGAGTCTACGAGCAGTACTTC. Amino acids: CASSLLAGVYEQYF.

The chain combines TRBV11-2 with TRBJ1-4; TRBD1 matches 7 bases. The CDR3 length is 14 residues. V dropped 1 base and J dropped 7; count of bases not matched to a gene: 3. Germline V lookup: CDR1 SGHAT, CDR2 FQNNGV. This CDR3 is CASSLGQGGEKLFF. As DNA, the CDR3 is TGTGCCAGCAGCTTAGGACAGGGAGGTGAAAAACTGTTTTTT.

This chain links TRBV15 with TRBJ2-5; tentatively, D is TRBD1 (7 bases). CDR3 length equals 13 residues. Germline loops: CDR1 LNHNV, CDR2 YYDKDF (reference sequence). Trimming removed 7 bases at V and 4 bases at J, with 13 bases between. The CDR3 sequence: CATKNQGGETQYF. The CDR3 DNA is TGTGCCACCAAAAACCAGGGGGGAGAGACCCAGTACTTC.

The rearrangement links TRBV29-1 to TRBJ1-4; 8 positions agree with TRBD1. The CDR3 covers 12 residues. V lost 8 bases, J lost 11 bases, and 10 bases stayed unmatched. CDR1 and CDR2 (germline): SQVTM, ANQGSEA. The CDR3 sequence is CSLRNRGGKLFF. CDR3 sequence (DNA): TGCAGCCTGCGGAACAGGGGGGGGAAACTGTTTTTT.

The V call is TRBV6-1, the J call TRBJ2-7; 9 nucleotides line up with TRBD1. The CDR3 extends over 15 amino acids. Trimming at V came to 6 bases and at J to 3 bases, leaving 9 bases not matched to a gene. Germline lookup yields CDR1 MNHNS and CDR2 SASEGT. The CDR3 region is CASRETGGLVYEQYF. CDR3 nucleotide sequence: TGTGCCAGCAGAGAAACAGGGGGCCTAGTCTACGAGCAGTACTTC.

This chain joins TRBV7-6 and TRBJ1-1; D is perhaps TRBD1 (5 bases). The ends were cut back, 5 bases at V and 7 bases at J, with 14 bases in the middle. The V gene's germline CDR1 is SGHVS and CDR2 FNYEAQ. This CDR3 is built from 13 residues. The DNA of the CDR3 is TGTGCCAGCAGCCAAGGGGCGGGAAATGAAGCTTTCTTT. This encodes CASSQGAGNEAFF.